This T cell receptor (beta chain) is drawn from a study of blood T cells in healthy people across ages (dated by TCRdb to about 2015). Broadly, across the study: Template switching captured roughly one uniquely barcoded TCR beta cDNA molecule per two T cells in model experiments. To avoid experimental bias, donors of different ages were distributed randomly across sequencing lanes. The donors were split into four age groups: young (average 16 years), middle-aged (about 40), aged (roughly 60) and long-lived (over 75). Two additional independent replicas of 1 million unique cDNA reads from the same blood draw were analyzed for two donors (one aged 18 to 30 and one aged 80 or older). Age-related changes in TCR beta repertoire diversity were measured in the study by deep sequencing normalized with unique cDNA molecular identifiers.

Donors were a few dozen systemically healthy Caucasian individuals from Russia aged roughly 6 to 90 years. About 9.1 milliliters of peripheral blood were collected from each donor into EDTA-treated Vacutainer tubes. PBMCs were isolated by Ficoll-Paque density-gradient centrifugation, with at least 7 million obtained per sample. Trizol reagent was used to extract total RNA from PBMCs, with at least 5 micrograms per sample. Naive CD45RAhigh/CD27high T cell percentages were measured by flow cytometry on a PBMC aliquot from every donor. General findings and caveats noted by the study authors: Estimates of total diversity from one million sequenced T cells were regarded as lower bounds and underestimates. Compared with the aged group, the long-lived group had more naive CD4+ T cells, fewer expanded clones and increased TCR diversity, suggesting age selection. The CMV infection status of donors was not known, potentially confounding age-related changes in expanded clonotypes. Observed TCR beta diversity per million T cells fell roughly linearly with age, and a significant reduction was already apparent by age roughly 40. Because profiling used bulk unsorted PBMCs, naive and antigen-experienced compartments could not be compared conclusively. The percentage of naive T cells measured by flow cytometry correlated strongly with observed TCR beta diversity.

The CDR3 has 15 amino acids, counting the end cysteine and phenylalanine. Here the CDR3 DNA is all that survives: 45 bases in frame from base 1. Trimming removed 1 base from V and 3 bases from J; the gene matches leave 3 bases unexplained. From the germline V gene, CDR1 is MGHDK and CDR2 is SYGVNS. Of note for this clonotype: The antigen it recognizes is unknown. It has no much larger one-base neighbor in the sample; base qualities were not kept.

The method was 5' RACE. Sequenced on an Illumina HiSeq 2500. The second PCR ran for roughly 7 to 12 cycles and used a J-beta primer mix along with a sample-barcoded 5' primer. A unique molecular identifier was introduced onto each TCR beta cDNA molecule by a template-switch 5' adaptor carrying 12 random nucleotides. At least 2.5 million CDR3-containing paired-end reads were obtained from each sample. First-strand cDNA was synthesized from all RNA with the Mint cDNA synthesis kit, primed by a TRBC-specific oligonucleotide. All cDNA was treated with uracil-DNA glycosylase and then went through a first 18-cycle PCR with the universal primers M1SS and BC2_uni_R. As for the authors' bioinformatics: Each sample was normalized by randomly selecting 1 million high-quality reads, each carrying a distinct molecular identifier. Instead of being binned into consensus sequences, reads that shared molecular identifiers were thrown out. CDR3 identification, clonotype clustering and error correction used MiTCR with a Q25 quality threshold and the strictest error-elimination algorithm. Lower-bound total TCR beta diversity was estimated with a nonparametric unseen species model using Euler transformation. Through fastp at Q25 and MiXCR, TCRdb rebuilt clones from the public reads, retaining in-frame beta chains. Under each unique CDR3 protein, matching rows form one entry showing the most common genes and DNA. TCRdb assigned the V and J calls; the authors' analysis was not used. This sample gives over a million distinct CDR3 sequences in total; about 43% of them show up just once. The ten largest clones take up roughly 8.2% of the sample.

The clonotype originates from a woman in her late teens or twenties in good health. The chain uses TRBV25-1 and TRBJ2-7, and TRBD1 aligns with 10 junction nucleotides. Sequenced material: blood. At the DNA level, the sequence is TGTGCCAGCAGTGAATCCGGGACAGGGGTCTACGAGCAGTACTTC. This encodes CASSESGTGVYEQYF.